A selection of T cell receptor beta chains follows, all from one sample in a study of metastatic and nonmetastatic thyroid tumors. From the PCR reads, TCRdb re-called clones with MiXCR. The repertoire includes more than 25,000 clones, 10% to 14% of them detected once, and 16% sits in the top ten. Input material: blood. The origin of the receptors is a female donor with papillary thyroid cancer or a benign thyroid nodule (not recorded which). Some clones in this sample may be carry-over from other donors' samples. Each CDR3 is given with its conserved first and last residue. A D gene is named only where the DNA matches it firmly. Size tells how often a clone was seen (once, few, many) or the class of an expanded clone, and some rows leave it out.

j_call d_call v_call clone_size cdr3_nt cdr3_aa
TRBJ2-5 . TRBV18 few TGTGCCAGCTCACCACCTACACTGTATGAGACCCAGTACTTC CASSPPTLYETQYF
TRBJ2-3 . TRBV6-2/TRBV6-3 many TGTGCCAGCAGTTACCACAGGGAAGCAAGTGGATCAGATACGCAGTATTTT CASSYHREASGSDTQYF
TRBJ2-7 TRBD2 TRBV9 many TGTGCCAGCAGCGTAGAACCTAGCGGGGACTACGAGCAGTACTTC CASSVEPSGDYEQYF
TRBJ1-2 TRBD1 TRBV4-2 few TGTGCCAGCAGCCAGACTCAGACAGGGGGCTATGGCTACACCTTC CASSQTQTGGYGYTF
TRBJ2-3 TRBD1 TRBV10-3 many TGTGCCATCAGTGGGACAGGGAGCACAGATACGCAGTATTTT CAISGTGSTDTQYF
TRBJ2-5 . TRBV7-8 many TGTGCCAGCAGCTTAGCGATGTCGCGAACAACTGAGACCCAGTACTTC CASSLAMSRTTETQYF
TRBJ2-7 . TRBV6-2/TRBV6-3 few TGTGCCAGCAGCTTATTCGACAGCTACGAGCAGTACTTC CASSLFDSYEQYF
TRBJ2-1 TRBD1 TRBV5-4 many TGTGCCAGCAGCGCAGGGGGAGTAAGATACAATGAGCAGTTCTTC CASSAGGVRYNEQFF
TRBJ2-7 . TRBV11-3 . TGTGCCAGCCCCGTTGATCGCTACGAGCAGTACTTC CASPVDRYEQYF
TRBJ2-3 TRBD2 TRBV7-2 many TGTGCCAGCAGCTTTAGGGCTAGCGGGAGGGCCGGGGGCACGCAGTATTTT CASSFRASGRAGGTQYF
TRBJ1-5 TRBD1 TRBV19 once TGTGCCAGTAGTAGACCGGGACAGGGACTTCTACCCCAGCATTTT CASSRPGQGLLPQHF
TRBJ2-1 TRBD2 TRBV28 many TGTGCCAGCAGTTTTCCCTCATCTGGACTAGCCGGCAATGAGCAGTTCTTC CASSFPSSGLAGNEQFF
TRBJ2-1 . TRBV6-2/TRBV6-3 few TGTGCCAGCAGTTACAGCGACTTTAACAATGAGCAGTTCTTC CASSYSDFNNEQFF
TRBJ1-2 . TRBV13 few TGTGCCAGCAGCACCCGGACAGCCAACTATGGCTACACCTTC CASSTRTANYGYTF
TRBJ1-1 . TRBV7-2 many TGTGCCAGCAGCCCAGGAGGGGGACCTGAAGCTTTCTTT CASSPGGGPEAFF
TRBJ2-7 . TRBV5-4 many TGTGCCAGCAGCGGGACGACAGGCAGCTACGAGCAGTACTTC CASSGTTGSYEQYF
TRBJ1-6 . TRBV19 medium-sized TGTGCCAGTAGACACAGAGGAGAGGGCTCACCCCTCCACTTT CASRHRGEGSPLHF
TRBJ1-2 . TRBV28 many TGTGCCAGCAGTTTCCTAACAGCGGCTGGCTACACCTTC CASSFLTAAGYTF
TRBJ2-7 . TRBV7-9 . TGTGCCAGCAGCCCCAGGGGGGGGGACGAGCAGTACTTC CASSPRGGDEQYF
TRBJ2-4 . TRBV5-1 many TGCGCCAGCAGCTTGTTCTCCGAAAGAGCCAAAAACATTCAGTACTTC CASSLFSERAKNIQYF
TRBJ1-1 TRBD1 TRBV19 many TGTGCCAGTAGTACAAGCCGAGGACAGGCGAACACTGAAGCTTTCTTT CASSTSRGQANTEAFF
TRBJ1-2 . TRBV19 few TGTGCCAGTAGTATAGATAACAGGGAGAACTATGGCTACACCTTC CASSIDNRENYGYTF
TRBJ1-6 . TRBV19 many TGTGCCAGTAGTATCCGAGGGGACACAGATTCACCCCTCCACTTT CASSIRGDTDSPLHF
TRBJ2-7 TRBD1 TRBV11-2 many TGTGCCAGCAGCCAGGGGGCTCCGACCTACGAGCAGTACTTC CASSQGAPTYEQYF
TRBJ2-3 TRBD1 TRBV6-1 few TGTGCCAGCATTCGACAGGGTACAGATACGCAGTATTTT CASIRQGTDTQYF
TRBJ1-5 TRBD1 TRBV4-1 many TGCGCCAGCAGCCAAGCAGACAGGGGGTATCAGCCCCAGCATTTT CASSQADRGYQPQHF
TRBJ2-7 . TRBV20-1 many TGCAGTGCTAGAGGTCCTCCAACGGGAGTGGTTCCAATTTTCGACGAGCAGTACTTC CSARGPPTGVVPIFDEQYF
TRBJ1-1 TRBD1 TRBV6-2/TRBV6-3 many TGTGCCAGCAGTATAGCCGGGACAGGTCCCGTTGAAGCTTTCTTT CASSIAGTGPVEAFF
TRBJ2-2 . TRBV7-6 many TGTGCCAGCAGCCAAATAATCAAACTGGACAGTACGTTCGGGGAGCTGTTTTTT CASSQIIKLDSTFGELFF
TRBJ1-5 . TRBV7-3 . TGTGCCAGCAGCTCCGATAGCGGGGGCACAGATACGCAGCATTTT CASSSDSGGTDTQHF
TRBJ1-2 TRBD1 TRBV5-1 many TGCGCCAGCAGCGTCCGGGACAGCTATGGCTACACCTTC CASSVRDSYGYTF
TRBJ2-2 TRBD2 TRBV20-1 . TGCAGTGCTAGGGGAGCGGGGGTCACCGAGGAGCTGTTTTTT CSARGAGVTEELFF
TRBJ1-4 . TRBV6-1 few TGTGCCAGCAGTGCGGTTTCGACGCGACGTTTGTTTTTT CASSAVSTRRLFF
TRBJ2-1 TRBD2 TRBV10-2 . TGCGCCAGCAGTGAGTCTTGGGGGGGATACAATGAGCAGTTCTTC CASSESWGGYNEQFF
TRBJ2-7 . TRBV18 few TGTGCCAGCTCACCACAGGACAGCTCCTACGAGCAGTACTTC CASSPQDSSYEQYF
TRBJ1-1 . TRBV7-2 many TGTGCCAGCAGCTTAGCGGAGGGAGTGAACACTGAAGCTTTCTTT CASSLAEGVNTEAFF
TRBJ2-7 . TRBV9 . TGTGCCAGCAGCGTAGCTCCAGCGGTTGGCCCCTACGAGCAGTACTTC CASSVAPAVGPYEQYF
TRBJ2-7 TRBD2 TRBV6-1 few TGTGCCAGCAGGACTAGCGGGAGTCGCGAGCAGTACTTC CASRTSGSREQYF
TRBJ1-1 . TRBV29-1 many TGCAGCGCTGGGGACACCCTTATTACGTACTGGAGTGAAGCTTTCTTT CSAGDTLITYWSEAFF